A single sample is the source of the 24 T cell receptor beta chains below, sequenced in a study of CXCR3-negative and CXCR3-positive naive CD8 T cells. These receptors lack a known antigen. 5' RACE with UMI labels generated the TRB cDNA libraries. TCRdb derives one entry per CDR3 protein from the 5' RACE reads, leaving out DNA. The data show approximately 88,000 distinct CDR3 sequences, and the top ten clones hold 0.5% to 0.55%. Study-level findings and limits: Comparison of naive cells showed more hydrophobic TRB CDR3s in CXCR3-positive than in CXCR3-negative naive cells.

Input material: naive CXCR3+ CD8+ T cells from blood. Subset described: CD45RO-CCR7+CD27+CD95- naive CD8+ T cells expressing CXCR3 (TNR3+). All receptors come from a human donor in good health. Some clones in this sample may be carry-over from other donors' samples.

This rearrangement joins TRBV24-1 to TRBJ2-1; absent DNA, TCRdb's TRBD1 call cannot be checked. Germline-derived CDR1 and CDR2 are KGHDR and SFDVKD. CDR3 length: 13 residues. The CDR3 sequence is CATSGTSYNEQSF.

The J gene is TRBJ2-1, the V gene TRBV7-3; TCRdb calls TRBD2, which cannot be checked without DNA. CDR1 is SGHTA, CDR2 FQGTGA, per germline. The CDR3 loop spans 15 amino acids. Here the CDR3 reads CASSLGGGPYNEQFF.

The chain couples TRBV4-1 to TRBJ1-1. The CDR3 is 14 amino acids. The germline CDR1 and CDR2 sequences are MGHRA and YSYEKL. The CDR3 loop reads CASSLYWRYTEAFF.

This chain uses TRBV7-6 with TRBJ2-1; TCRdb picks TRBD1, but there is no DNA to check that call. The germline CDR1 and CDR2 sequences are SGHVS and FNYEAQ. CDR3 length equals 15 residues. This CDR3 reads CASRVTGGDLGEQFF.

The rearrangement joins TRBV7-2 to TRBJ1-5. Germline CDR1 SGHTA, CDR2 FQGNSA. The CDR3 runs 15 residues. The CDR3 sequence is CASSSTSIGNQPQHF.

The chain carries TRBV7-3 and TRBJ2-1; TCRdb indicates TRBD1, and absent DNA this call remains unverified. The germline CDR1 and CDR2 sequences are SGHTA and FQGTGA. This CDR3 is 15 amino acids long. The CDR3: CASSLGTGFYNEQFF.

V gene TRBV27 combines with J gene TRBJ2-1; the TCRdb D gene call, TRBD1, has no DNA to confirm it. The CDR3 spans 13 residues. Germline CDR1 MNHEY, CDR2 SMNVEV (reference sequence). The CDR3 loop reads CASTPSIYNEQFF.

This rearrangement joins TRBV4-2 to TRBJ2-2; the TCRdb D gene call, TRBD1, has no DNA to confirm it. The CDR3 is made up of 19 amino acids. CDR1 and CDR2 (germline): LGHNA, YNFKEQ. The CDR3 is CASSQDYRNYPGHTGELFF.

This sequence joins TRBV12-3 or TRBV12-4 and TRBJ2-5; TCRdb outputs TRBD1, but without DNA this stays unchecked. The CDR3 loop spans 19 amino acids. CDR3 in amino acids: CASSLATKHRSGTGGTQYF.

The J gene is TRBJ2-2, the V gene TRBV7-9. The germline V gene has CDR1 SEHNR and CDR2 FQNEAQ (reference sequence). CDR3 length: 15 amino acids. The CDR3: CASSLYGLNTGELFF.

The V call is TRBV3-1, the J call TRBJ2-7; the TCRdb call, TRBD1, lacks DNA for checking. There are 15 residues in the CDR3. CDR1 and CDR2 from the germline V gene are LGHDT and YNNKEL (reference sequence). This CDR3 reads CASSYGGGAGYEQYF.

This chain links TRBV23-1 with TRBJ2-7; as DNA is missing, the TRBD1 call by TCRdb cannot be tested. TRBV23-1 is an ORF, and what it does is uncertain. The CDR3 extends over 16 amino acids. The CDR3 region is CASSQSGTGGLYEQYF.

The V call is TRBV27, the J call TRBJ2-6. Germline CDR1 is MNHEY and CDR2 is SMNVEV (reference sequence). The CDR3 is made up of 15 amino acids. This CDR3 is CASSFPRSGANVLTF.

J is TRBJ2-1 and V is TRBV6-2 or TRBV6-3; the D call of TRBD2 rests on TCRdb alone, since no DNA is present to check it. The CDR3 sequence is 15 residues long. Germline V gene sequence: CDR1 MNHEY, CDR2 SVGEGT. The CDR3 spells CASRSGASSYNEQFF.

The gene calls are TRBV20-1 and TRBJ2-3; no DNA is available, so the TRBD2 call from TCRdb remains unchecked. This CDR3 has 15 amino acids. Germline V lookup: CDR1 DFQATT, CDR2 SNEGSKA (reference sequence). The CDR3 loop is CSARVLAGVTDTQYF.

This CDR3 reads CASSIAGYDTQYF. The chain joins TRBV19 to TRBJ2-3; the D gene TCRdb calls, TRBD1, cannot be checked with no DNA. This CDR3 is 13 amino acids long. Germline-derived CDR1 and CDR2 are LNHDA and SQIVND (reference sequence).

The rearrangement uses TRBV29-1 and TRBJ1-2; TCRdb's D call of TRBD1 is untestable without DNA. CDR3 size: 15 residues. Germline lookup yields CDR1 SQVTM and CDR2 ANQGSEA. The CDR3 protein is CSVEETGDFNYGYTF.

The chain combines TRBV20-1 with TRBJ2-1. Looked up from germline, CDR1 is DFQATT and CDR2 is SNEGSKA (reference sequence). The CDR3 runs to 13 residues. CDR3: CSASVGVSDEQFF.

V is TRBV15 and J is TRBJ1-1. The CDR3 is 14 amino acids. In germline, CDR1 is LNHNV, CDR2 YYDKDF (reference sequence). CDR3 in amino acids: CATSTRTAGTEAFF.

The chain uses TRBV29-1 and TRBJ2-1; TCRdb's assignment of TRBD1 cannot be checked, as there is no DNA. From germline, CDR1 is SQVTM and CDR2 ANQGSEA. This CDR3 region has 12 residues. CDR3 sequence: CSAEGADNEQFF.

This chain links TRBV5-6 with TRBJ2-7; TCRdb picks TRBD1, but there is no DNA to check that call. The length of the CDR3 is 16 residues. Germline-derived CDR1 and CDR2 are SGHDT and YYEEEE. The CDR3 here is CASSLPRDRGHLEQYF.

The chain couples TRBV11-3 to TRBJ2-1; checking the TCRdb D call of TRBD2 is not possible without DNA. Germline loops: CDR1 SGHNT, CDR2 YENEEA. The CDR3 consists of 17 residues. CDR3 sequence reads: CASSAVDQGGRNNEQFF.

J is TRBJ2-1 and V is TRBV7-9; TCRdb's D call, TRBD2, is unchecked because there is no DNA. CDR3 length: 15 residues. CDR1 and CDR2 from the germline V gene are SEHNR and FQNEAQ (reference sequence). The CDR3 spells CASSVVARSNNEQFF. Complete variable domain (other parts from reference TRBV7-9 and TRBJ2-1): DTGVSQNPRHKITKRGQNVTFRCDPISEHNRLYWYRQTLGQGPEFLTYFQNEAQLEKSRLLSDRFSAERPKGSFSTLEIQRTEQGDSAMYLCASSVVARSNNEQFFGPGTRLTVL.

The chain carries TRBV6-2 or TRBV6-3 and TRBJ2-1; there is no DNA to check the TCRdb D call of TRBD1. There are 12 residues in the CDR3. In germline, CDR1 is MNHEY, CDR2 SVGEGT. This CDR3 is CASRRDHNEQFF.